This TCR beta chain came from a study of blood T cell repertoires in COVID-19. Study-wide context: Acute-phase and convalescent COVID-19 samples originated in the United States, Italy and Spain.

Generated by immunoSEQ multiplex PCR, the TCRdb table keeps only in-frame clones and is missing some. This table has around 330,000 clones, roughly 90% appearing once. The V segment lost 4 bases and the J segment 1 base; nucleotides outside the gene matches: 7. Germline V CDR1 and CDR2: SGHRS, YFSETQ. There are 15 residues in the CDR3. Participants spanned ages about 18 to 100 years and resided in roughly 26 US areas. Recovery meant two consecutive negative NP/OP PCR tests, professional clearance, or resolved symptoms. The sequencing input was PBMCs or T cells enriched from blood (not recorded which). The J gene is TRBJ1-1, the V gene TRBV5-1; TRBD1 agrees at 7 bases. The TCR originated in a man aged 55 to 70 who had recovered from COVID-19. Written as DNA, the CDR3 is TGCGCCAGCAGCAGGGGACAGCTTGCGAACACTGAAGCTTTCTTT. Its protein product is CASSRGQLANTEAFF.